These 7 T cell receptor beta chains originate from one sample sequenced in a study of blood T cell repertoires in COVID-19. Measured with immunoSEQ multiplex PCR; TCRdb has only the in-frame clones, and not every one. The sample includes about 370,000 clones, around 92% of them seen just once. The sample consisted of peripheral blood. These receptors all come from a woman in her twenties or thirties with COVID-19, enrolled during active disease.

For the CDR3, the DNA is TGTGCCAGCAGCTCCTCGATCAGGTTCGGCTACACCTTC. Protein: CASSSSIRFGYTF. The chain employs TRBV7-2 and TRBJ1-2; D unresolved. CDR1 SGHTA and CDR2 FQGNSA come from the germline V gene. The CDR3 runs to 13 residues. V was trimmed by 4 bases and J by 8 bases, leaving 14 bases between them.

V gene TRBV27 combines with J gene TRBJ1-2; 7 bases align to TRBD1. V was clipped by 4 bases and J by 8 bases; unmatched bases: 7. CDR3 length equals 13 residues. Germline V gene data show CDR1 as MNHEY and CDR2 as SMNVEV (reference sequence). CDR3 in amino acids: CASSSNSGGGYTF. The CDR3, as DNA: TGTGCCAGCAGTTCGAACTCAGGGGGGGGCTACACCTTC.

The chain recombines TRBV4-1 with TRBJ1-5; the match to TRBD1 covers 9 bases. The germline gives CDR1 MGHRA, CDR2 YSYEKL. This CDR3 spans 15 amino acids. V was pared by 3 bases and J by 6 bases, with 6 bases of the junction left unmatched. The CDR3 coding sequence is TGCGCCAGCAGCCAGATACAGGGGGCGGGTCAGCCCCAGCATTTT. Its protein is CASSQIQGAGQPQHF.

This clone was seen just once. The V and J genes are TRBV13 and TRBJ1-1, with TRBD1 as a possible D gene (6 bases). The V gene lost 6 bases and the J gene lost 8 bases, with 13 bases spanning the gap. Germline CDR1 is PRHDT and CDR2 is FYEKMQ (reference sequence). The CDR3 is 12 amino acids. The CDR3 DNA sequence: TGTGCCAGCAGTTTACAGGGCCCCGAAGCTTTCTTT. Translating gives CASSLQGPEAFF.

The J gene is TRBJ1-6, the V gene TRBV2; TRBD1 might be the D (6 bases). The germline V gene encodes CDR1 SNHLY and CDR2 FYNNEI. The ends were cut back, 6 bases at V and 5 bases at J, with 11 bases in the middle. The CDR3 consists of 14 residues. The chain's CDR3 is CASSGQSDNSPLHF. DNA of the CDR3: TGTGCCAGCAGCGGACAGAGTGATAATTCACCCCTCCACTTT.

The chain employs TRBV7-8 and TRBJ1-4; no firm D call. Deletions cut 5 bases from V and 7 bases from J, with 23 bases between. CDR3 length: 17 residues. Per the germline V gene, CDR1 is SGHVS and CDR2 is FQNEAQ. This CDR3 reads CASSPSTSARFPEKLFF. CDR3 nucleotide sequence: TGTGCCAGCAGCCCTTCCACCTCCGCGCGGTTTCCTGAAAAACTGTTTTTT.

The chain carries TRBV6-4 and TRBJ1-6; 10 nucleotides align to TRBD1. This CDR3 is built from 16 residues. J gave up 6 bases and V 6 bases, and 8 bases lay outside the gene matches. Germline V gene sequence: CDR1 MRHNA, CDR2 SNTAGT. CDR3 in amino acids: CASSRDRGPPNSPLHF. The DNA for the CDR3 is TGTGCCAGCAGCCGGGACAGGGGACCCCCTAATTCACCCCTCCACTTT.